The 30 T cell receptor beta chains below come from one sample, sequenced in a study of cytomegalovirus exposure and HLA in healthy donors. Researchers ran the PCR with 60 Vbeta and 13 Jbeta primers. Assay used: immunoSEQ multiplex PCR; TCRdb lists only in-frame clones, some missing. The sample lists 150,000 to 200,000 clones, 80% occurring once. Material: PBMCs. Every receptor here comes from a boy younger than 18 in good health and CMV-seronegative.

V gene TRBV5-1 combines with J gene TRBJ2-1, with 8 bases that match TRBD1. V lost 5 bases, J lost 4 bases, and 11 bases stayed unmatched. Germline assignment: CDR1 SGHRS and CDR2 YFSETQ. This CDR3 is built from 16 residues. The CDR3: CASSPRPDRVYNEQFF. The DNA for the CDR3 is TGCGCCAGCAGTCCCCGACCGGACAGGGTTTACAATGAGCAGTTCTTC.

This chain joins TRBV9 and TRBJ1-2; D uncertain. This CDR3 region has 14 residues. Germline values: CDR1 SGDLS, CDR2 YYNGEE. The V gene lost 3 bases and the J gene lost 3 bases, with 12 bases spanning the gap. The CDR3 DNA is TGTGCCAGCAGCGGACCAGGAAGTCACTATGGCTACACCTTC. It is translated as CASSGPGSHYGYTF.

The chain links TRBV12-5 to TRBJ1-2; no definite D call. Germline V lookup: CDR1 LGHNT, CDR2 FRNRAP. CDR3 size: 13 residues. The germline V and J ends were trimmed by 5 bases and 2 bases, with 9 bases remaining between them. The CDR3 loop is CASGGEKNYGYTF. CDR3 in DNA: TGTGCTAGTGGTGGAGAGAAGAACTATGGCTACACCTTC.

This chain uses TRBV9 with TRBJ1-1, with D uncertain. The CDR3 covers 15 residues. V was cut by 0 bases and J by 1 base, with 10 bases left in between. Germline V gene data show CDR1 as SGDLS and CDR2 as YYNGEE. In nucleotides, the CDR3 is TGTGCCAGCAGCGTAGCTACCCCGCCGAACACTGAAGCTTTCTTT. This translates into CASSVATPPNTEAFF.

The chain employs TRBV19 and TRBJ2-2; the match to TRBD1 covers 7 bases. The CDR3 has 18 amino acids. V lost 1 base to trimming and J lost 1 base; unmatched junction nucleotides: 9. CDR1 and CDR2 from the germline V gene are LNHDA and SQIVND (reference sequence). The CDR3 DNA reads TGTGCCAGTAGTATAGGACAGGGAATAAGAGGGAACACCGGGGAGCTGTTTTTT. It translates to CASSIGQGIRGNTGELFF.

The CDR3 is CASSQVSAGGAGNEQFF. DNA for the CDR3: TGTGCCAGCAGCCAAGTATCGGCGGGAGGTGCCGGCAATGAGCAGTTCTTC. This chain joins TRBV4-2 and TRBJ2-1; TRBD2 matches at 8 bases. Germline CDR1 and CDR2: LGHNA and YNFKEQ. CDR3 length equals 17 residues. The ends lost 1 base at V and 6 bases at J; junction bases unmatched: 11.

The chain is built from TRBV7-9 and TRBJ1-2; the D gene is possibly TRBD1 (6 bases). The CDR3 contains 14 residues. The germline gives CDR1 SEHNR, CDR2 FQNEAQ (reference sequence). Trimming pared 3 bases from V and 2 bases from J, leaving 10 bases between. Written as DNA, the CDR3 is TGTGCCAGCAGCTTCAGCACAGGGAACTATGGCTACACCTTC. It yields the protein CASSFSTGNYGYTF.

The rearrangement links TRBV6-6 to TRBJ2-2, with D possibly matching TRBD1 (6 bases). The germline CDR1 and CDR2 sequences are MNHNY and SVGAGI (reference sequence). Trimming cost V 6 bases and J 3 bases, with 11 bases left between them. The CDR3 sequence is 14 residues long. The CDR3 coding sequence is TGTGCCAGCAGGGGGAGACAGGACACCGGGGAGCTGTTTTTT. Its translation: CASRGRQDTGELFF.

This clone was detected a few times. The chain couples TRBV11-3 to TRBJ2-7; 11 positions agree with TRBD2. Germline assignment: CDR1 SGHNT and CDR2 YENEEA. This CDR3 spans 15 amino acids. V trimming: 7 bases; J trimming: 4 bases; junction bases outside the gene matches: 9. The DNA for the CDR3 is TGTGCCAGCACCCCCAATAGCGGGAGGGCATACGAGCAGTACTTC. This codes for CASTPNSGRAYEQYF.

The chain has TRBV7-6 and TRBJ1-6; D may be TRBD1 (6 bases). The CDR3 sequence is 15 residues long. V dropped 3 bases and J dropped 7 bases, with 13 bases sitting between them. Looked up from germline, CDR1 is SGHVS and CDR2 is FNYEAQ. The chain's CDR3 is CASSFGGGANSPLHF. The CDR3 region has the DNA TGTGCCAGCAGCTTTGGGGGGGGCGCGAATTCACCCCTCCACTTT.

CDR3 nucleotides: TGTGCCTTCAAGTCCGGGACAGGCTGGGGCTATGGCTACACCTTC. It encodes CAFKSGTGWGYGYTF. V is TRBV30 and J is TRBJ1-2; 8 positions agree with TRBD1. This CDR3 spans 15 amino acids. Germline-derived CDR1 and CDR2 are GTSNPN and SVGIG (reference sequence). With V trimmed by 7 bases and J by 4 bases, 14 bases remained unmatched.

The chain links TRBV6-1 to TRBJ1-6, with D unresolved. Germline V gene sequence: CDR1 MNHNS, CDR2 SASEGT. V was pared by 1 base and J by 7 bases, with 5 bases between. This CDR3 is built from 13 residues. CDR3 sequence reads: CASSEVGNSPLHF. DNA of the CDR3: TGTGCCAGCAGTGAAGTCGGGAATTCACCCCTCCACTTT.

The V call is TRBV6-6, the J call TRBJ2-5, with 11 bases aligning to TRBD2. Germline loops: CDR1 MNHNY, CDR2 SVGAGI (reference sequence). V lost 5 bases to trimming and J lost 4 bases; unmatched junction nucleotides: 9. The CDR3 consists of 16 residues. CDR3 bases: TGTGCCAGCAGTCTAACTAGCGGGAGATTTATAGAGACCCAGTACTTC. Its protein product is CASSLTSGRFIETQYF.

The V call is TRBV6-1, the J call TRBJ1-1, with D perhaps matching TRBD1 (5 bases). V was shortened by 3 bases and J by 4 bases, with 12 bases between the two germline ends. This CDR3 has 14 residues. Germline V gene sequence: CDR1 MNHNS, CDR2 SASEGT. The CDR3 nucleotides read TGTGCCAGCAGTGACGTATTAGGGGTCACTGAAGCTTTCTTT. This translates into CASSDVLGVTEAFF.

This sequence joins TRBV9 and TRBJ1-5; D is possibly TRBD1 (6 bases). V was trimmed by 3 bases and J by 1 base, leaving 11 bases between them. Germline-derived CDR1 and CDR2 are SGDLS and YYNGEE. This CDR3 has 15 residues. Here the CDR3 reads CASSASTGSNQPQHF. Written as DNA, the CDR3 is TGTGCCAGCAGCGCCTCGACAGGAAGCAATCAGCCCCAGCATTTT.

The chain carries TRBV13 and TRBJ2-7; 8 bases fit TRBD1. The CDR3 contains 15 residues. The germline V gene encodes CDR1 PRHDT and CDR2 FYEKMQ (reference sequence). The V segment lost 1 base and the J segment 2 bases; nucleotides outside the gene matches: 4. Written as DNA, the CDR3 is TGTGCCAGCAGCTTAGTAGGGACAGGAGCCTACGAGCAGTACTTC. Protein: CASSLVGTGAYEQYF. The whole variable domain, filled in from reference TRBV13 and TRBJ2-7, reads AAGVIQSPRHLIKEKRETATLKCYPIPRHDTVYWYQQGPGQDPQFLISFYEKMQSDKGSIPDRFSAQQFSDYHSELNMSSLELGDSALYFCASSLVGTGAYEQYFGPGTRLTVT.

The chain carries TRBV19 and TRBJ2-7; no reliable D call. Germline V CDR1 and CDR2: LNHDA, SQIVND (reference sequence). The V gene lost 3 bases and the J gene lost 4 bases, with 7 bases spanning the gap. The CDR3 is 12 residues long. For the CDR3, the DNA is TGTGCCAGTAGTATCCCCGGGTACGAGCAGTACTTC. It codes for CASSIPGYEQYF.

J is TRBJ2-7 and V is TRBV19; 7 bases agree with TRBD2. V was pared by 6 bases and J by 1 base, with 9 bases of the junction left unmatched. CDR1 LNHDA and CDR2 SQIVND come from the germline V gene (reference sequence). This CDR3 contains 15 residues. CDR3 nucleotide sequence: TGTGCCAGTAGCCAACTCCGCGGGGGATCCTACGAGCAGTACTTC. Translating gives CASSQLRGGSYEQYF.

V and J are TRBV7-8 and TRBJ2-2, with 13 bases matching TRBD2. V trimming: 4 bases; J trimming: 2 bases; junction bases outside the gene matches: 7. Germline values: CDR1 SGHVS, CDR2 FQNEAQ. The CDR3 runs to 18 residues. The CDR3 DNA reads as TGTGCCAGCAGCTCGCGACTAGCGGGAGGCCTAAACACCGGGGAGCTGTTTTTT. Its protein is CASSSRLAGGLNTGELFF.

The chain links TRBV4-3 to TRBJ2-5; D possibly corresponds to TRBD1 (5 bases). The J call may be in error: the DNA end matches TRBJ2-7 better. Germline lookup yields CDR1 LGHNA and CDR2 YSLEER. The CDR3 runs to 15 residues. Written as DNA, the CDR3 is TGCGCCAGCAGCCAAGATCAAGGGGCCTGGTACGAGCAGTACTTC. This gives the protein CASSQDQGAWYEQYF.

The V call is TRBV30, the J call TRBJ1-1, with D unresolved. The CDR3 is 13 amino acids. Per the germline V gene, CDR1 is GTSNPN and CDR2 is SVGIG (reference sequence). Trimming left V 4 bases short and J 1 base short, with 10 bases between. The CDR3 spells CAWTPQKNTEAFF. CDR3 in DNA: TGTGCCTGGACCCCACAGAAGAACACTGAAGCTTTCTTT.

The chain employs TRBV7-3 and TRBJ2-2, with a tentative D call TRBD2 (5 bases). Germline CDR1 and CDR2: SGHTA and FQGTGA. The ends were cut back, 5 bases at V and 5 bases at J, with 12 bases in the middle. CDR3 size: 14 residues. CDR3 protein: CASSPTDSTGELFF. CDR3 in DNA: TGTGCCAGCAGCCCTACGGACTCTACCGGGGAGCTGTTTTTT.

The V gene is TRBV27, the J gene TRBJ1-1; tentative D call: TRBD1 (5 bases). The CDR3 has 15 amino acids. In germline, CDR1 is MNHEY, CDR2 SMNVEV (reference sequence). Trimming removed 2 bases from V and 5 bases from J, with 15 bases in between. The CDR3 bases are TGTGCCAGCAGTTTAAGTTTAGGGGAGGGGACTGAAGCTTTCTTT. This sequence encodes CASSLSLGEGTEAFF.

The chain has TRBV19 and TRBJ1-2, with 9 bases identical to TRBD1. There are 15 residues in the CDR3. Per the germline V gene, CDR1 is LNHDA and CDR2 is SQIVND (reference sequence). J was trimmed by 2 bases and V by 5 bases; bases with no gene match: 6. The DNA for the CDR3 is TGTGCCAGTAGTGTACCTGGGACAGGGAACTATGGCTACACCTTC. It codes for CASSVPGTGNYGYTF.

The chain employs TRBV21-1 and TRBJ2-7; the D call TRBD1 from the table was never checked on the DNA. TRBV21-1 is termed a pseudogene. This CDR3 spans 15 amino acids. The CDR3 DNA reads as TGTGCCAGCAGCGACCAACCGGGACAGGGAGACGAGCAGTACTTC. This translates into CASSDQPGQGDEQYF.

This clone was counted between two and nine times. CDR3 coding DNA: TGTGCCAGCAGCTTAACAAGGGGCCTCAGGTCGTCGTTAGAAAACACAGATACGCAGTATTTT. This gives the protein CASSLTRGLRSSLENTDTQYF. The chain joins TRBV7-6 to TRBJ2-3; perhaps TRBD1 as D (5 bases). The germline CDR1 and CDR2 sequences are SGHVS and FNYEAQ. There are 21 residues in the CDR3. Trimming took off 2 bases at V and 2 bases at J, with 29 bases between the two ends.

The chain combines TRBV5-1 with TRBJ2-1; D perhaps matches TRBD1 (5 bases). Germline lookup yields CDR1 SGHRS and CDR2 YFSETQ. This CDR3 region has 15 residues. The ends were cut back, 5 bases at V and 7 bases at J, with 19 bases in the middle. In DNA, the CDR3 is TGCGCCAGCAGGATGACGACGACAGATCTGAATGAGCAGTTCTTC. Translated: CASRMTTTDLNEQFF. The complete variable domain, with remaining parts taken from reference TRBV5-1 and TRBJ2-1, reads KAGVTQTPRYLIKTRGQQVTLSCSPISGHRSVSWYQQTPGQGLQFLFEYFSETQRNKGNFPGRFSGRQFSNSRSEMNVSTLELGDSALYLCASRMTTTDLNEQFFGPGTRLTVL.

The CDR3, as DNA: TGTGCCTGGAGTGTAAGGAGGGAGGCTGAAGCTTTCTTT. Amino acid sequence: CAWSVRREAEAFF. V usage is TRBV30 and J usage is TRBJ1-1; no firm D call. This CDR3 region has 13 residues. Germline assignment: CDR1 GTSNPN and CDR2 SVGIG (reference sequence). Trimming removed 0 bases at V and 6 bases at J, with 11 bases between.

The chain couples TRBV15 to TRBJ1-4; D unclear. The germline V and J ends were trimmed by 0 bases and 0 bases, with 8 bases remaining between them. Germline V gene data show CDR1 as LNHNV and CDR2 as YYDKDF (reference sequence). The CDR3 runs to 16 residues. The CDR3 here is CATSRDLSPTNEKLFF. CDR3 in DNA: TGTGCCACCAGCAGAGATCTAAGTCCAACTAATGAAAAACTGTTTTTT.

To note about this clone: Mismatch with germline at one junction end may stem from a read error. The CDR3: CASSLAAGGSAGELFF. Here the CDR3 DNA reads TGTGCTAGCAGCTTAGCGGCGGGAGGCTCGGCCGGGGAGCTGTTTTTT. The chain recombines TRBV7-7 with TRBJ2-2; TRBD2 aligns across 8 bases. The CDR3 extends over 16 amino acids. Per germline, CDR1 SSHAT and CDR2 FNYEAQ (reference sequence). Full variable domain (outside the CDR3, taken from reference TRBV7-7 and TRBJ2-2): GAGVSQSPRYKVTKRGQDVTLRCDPISSHATLYWYQQALGQGPEFLTYFNYEAQPDKSGLPSDRFSAERPEGSISTLTIQRTEQRDSAMYRCASSLAAGGSAGELFFGEGSRLTVL.